Listed here are 31 T cell receptor beta chains from one sample, sequenced in a study of shared clonotypes between healthy human individuals. Sequencing used immunoSEQ multiplex PCR; TCRdb keeps in-frame clones, though not all of them. Here the sample spans roughly 2.2 million clones, roughly 90% being singletons. The sequencing sample was made of naive CD4+ T cells from PBMCs. Subset noted: CD45RA+ positively selected. These receptor sequences come from a man between 18 and 29 years old in good health. Some clones in this sample may be carry-over from other donors' samples.

The rearrangement links TRBV14 to TRBJ2-7; D is perhaps TRBD1 (6 bases). Germline CDR1 SGHDN, CDR2 FVKESK. Trimming cost V 9 bases and J 3 bases, with 15 bases left between them. The CDR3 has 13 residues. The CDR3 loop is CASGGPYVYEQYF. CDR3 nucleotides: TGTGCCAGTGGGGGCCCTTACGTCTACGAGCAGTACTTC.

This rearrangement joins TRBV18 to TRBJ2-6; a weak D match, TRBD2 (5 bases). Germline CDR1 and CDR2: KGHSH and LQKENI. Trimming removed 3 bases at V and 2 bases at J, with 14 bases between. CDR3 length: 17 residues. The CDR3 sequence: CASSPTSWGAGANVLTF. For the CDR3, the DNA is TGTGCCAGCTCACCTACCAGTTGGGGAGCTGGGGCCAACGTCCTGACTTTC.

Regarding this clone: Other nucleotide sequences from this sample produce the same CDR3. V usage is TRBV9 and J usage is TRBJ2-7; a possible D gene is TRBD1 (6 bases). This CDR3 has 15 residues. The germline CDR1 and CDR2 sequences are SGDLS and YYNGEE. Trimming took 2 bases from V and 2 from J, leaving 14 bases between them. CDR3 loop: CASSVGQGSAYEQYF. In nucleotides, the CDR3 is TGTGCCAGCAGCGTCGGTCAGGGGTCAGCCTACGAGCAGTACTTC.

The chain has TRBV7-3 and TRBJ1-3, with D unresolved. V lost 5 bases and J 0 bases, leaving 14 bases between the germline ends. The germline V gene has CDR1 SGHTA and CDR2 FQGTGA. The CDR3 length is 16 residues. The CDR3 DNA follows: TGTGCCAGCAGCCCCGACGGACCCTACTCTGGAAACACCATATATTTT. Residues: CASSPDGPYSGNTIYF.

The rearrangement uses TRBV5-1 and TRBJ1-1; 7 bases map to TRBD1. The CDR3 loop spans 14 amino acids. Germline loops: CDR1 SGHRS, CDR2 YFSETQ. V lost 4 bases, J lost 10 bases, and 13 bases stayed unmatched. The CDR3 sequence is CASSTVTGESGAFF. CDR3 DNA sequence: TGCGCCAGCAGCACGGTAACAGGGGAATCCGGAGCTTTCTTT.

This rearrangement joins TRBV18 to TRBJ1-1; 11 nucleotides agree with TRBD1. This CDR3 region has 15 residues. The junction had 7 bases not matched to a gene; V was cut back by 4 bases and J by 6 bases. Germline loops: CDR1 KGHSH, CDR2 LQKENI. CDR3 region: CASSLGQGAQAEAFF. For the CDR3, the DNA is TGTGCCAGCTCACTAGGACAGGGGGCGCAGGCTGAAGCTTTCTTT.

The rearrangement uses TRBV28 and TRBJ2-6; tentatively, D is TRBD1 (8 bases). CDR3 length: 20 amino acids. Germline V gives CDR1 MDHEN, CDR2 SYDVKM. Trimming stripped 7 bases from V and 0 bases from J, with 25 bases between. CDR3 nucleotide sequence: TGTGCCAGCACCCCGAACAGGGGGAGACTAGCAAGCTCTGGGGCCAACGTCCTGACTTTC. Translation: CASTPNRGRLASSGANVLTF.

The chain uses TRBV6-6 and TRBJ2-6, with TRBD1 as a possible D gene (5 bases). With 5 bases removed from V and 0 bases from J, the gap between germline ends came to 11 bases. Looked up from germline, CDR1 is MNHNY and CDR2 is SVGAGI (reference sequence). The CDR3 runs to 16 residues. CDR3 DNA sequence: TGTGCCAGCAGTCAAGACAGAGACTCTGGGGCCAACGTCCTGACTTTC. It specifies CASSQDRDSGANVLTF.

The chain links TRBV14 to TRBJ2-1, with 10 positions matching TRBD2. CDR1 is SGHDN, CDR2 FVKESK, per germline. The CDR3 is made up of 15 amino acids. V shed 2 bases and J 6 bases; nucleotides not matched to a gene: 4. DNA of the CDR3: TGTGCCAGCAGCCAACTAGCGGGGGTATCCAATGAGCAGTTCTTC. Translating gives CASSQLAGVSNEQFF.

There are a few counts of this clone. Relative to the germline gene, one junction end is altered; a read error may explain this. J is TRBJ2-7 and V is TRBV5-1; 7 nucleotides align to TRBD1. Germline V gives CDR1 SGHRS, CDR2 YFSETQ. The CDR3 totals 13 residues. As DNA, the CDR3 is TGCGCCAGCAGCTTGTTAACCGGGGACAGTCAAAACTTC. As protein: CASSLLTGDSQNF.

The rearrangement joins TRBV5-1 to TRBJ1-1; D not resolved. Germline V gene lookup returns CDR1 SGHRS and CDR2 YFSETQ. Trimming took off 2 bases at V and 4 bases at J, with 12 bases between the two ends. This CDR3 is 14 amino acids long. CDR3 nucleotide sequence: TGCGCCAGCAGCTTTCGAACCTTGGGCACTGAAGCTTTCTTT. Encoded protein: CASSFRTLGTEAFF.

The rearrangement joins TRBV19 to TRBJ2-2; tentative D call: TRBD1 (5 bases). Germline-derived CDR1 and CDR2 are LNHDA and SQIVND (reference sequence). This CDR3 comprises 15 residues. Trimming removed 6 bases at V and 1 base at J, with 12 bases between. This CDR3 reads CASRNPGLNTGELFF. The CDR3 DNA follows: TGTGCCAGTAGAAACCCAGGGTTGAACACCGGGGAGCTGTTTTTT.

This clone was seen once. The CDR3 protein is CASSPAGTGTIAEQFF. The CDR3 DNA reads as TGTGCCAGCAGCCCAGCTGGCACCGGGACTATTGCTGAGCAGTTCTTC. V gene TRBV7-2 combines with J gene TRBJ2-1; 7 bases map to TRBD2. This CDR3 comprises 16 residues. Germline CDR1 is SGHTA and CDR2 is FQGNSA. The V and J ends lost 5 bases and 9 bases, in that order; junction bases with no gene match: 16.

This CDR3 is CAWSVGQFNSPLHF. The CDR3 region has the DNA TGTGCCTGGAGTGTTGGCCAGTTCAATTCACCCCTCCACTTT. V is TRBV30 and J is TRBJ1-6; D call uncertain. Germline CDR1 reads GTSNPN; CDR2 reads SVGIG (reference sequence). CDR3 length: 14 residues. V was pared by 0 bases and J by 7 bases, with 10 bases between.

The gene calls are TRBV19 and TRBJ2-7; 7 nucleotides align to TRBD2. CDR3 length: 15 residues. Trimming at V came to 9 bases and at J to 0 bases, leaving 11 bases not matched to a gene. Germline assignment: CDR1 LNHDA and CDR2 SQIVND (reference sequence). CDR3 region: CASASTRGSSYEQYF. In DNA form, the CDR3 reads TGTGCCAGCGCCTCAACCCGCGGGAGCTCCTACGAGCAGTACTTC.

A remark on this clone: The same CDR3 arises from other DNA sequences in this sample as well. The chain couples TRBV5-1 to TRBJ2-5; possibly TRBD2 for D (7 bases). V shed 3 bases and J shed 0 bases, with 12 bases lying between them. The CDR3 is 15 residues long. CDR1 and CDR2 (germline): SGHRS, YFSETQ. In nucleotides, the CDR3 is TGCGCCAGCAGCTCGGGAGGACAGAACCAAGAGACCCAGTACTTC. Its protein is CASSSGGQNQETQYF.

The chain is built from TRBV6-5 and TRBJ1-4; possible D gene TRBD1, 5 bases. CDR1 and CDR2 from the germline V gene are MNHEY and SVGAGI. The CDR3 is 13 residues long. V was cut by 6 bases and J by 7 bases, with 12 bases left in between. The CDR3 coding sequence is TGTGCCAGCAGCAACAGGATCTCTGAAAAACTGTTTTTT. It is translated as CASSNRISEKLFF.

This chain links TRBV5-6 with TRBJ2-5; D uncertain. V lost 2 bases and J 3 bases, leaving 8 bases between the germline ends. Germline V gene data show CDR1 as SGHDT and CDR2 as YYEEEE. This CDR3 has 13 residues. CDR3 amino acids: CASSFLFEETQYF. The CDR3 DNA is TGTGCCAGCAGCTTTTTATTTGAAGAGACCCAGTACTTC. The whole variable domain, remainder taken from reference TRBV5-6 and TRBJ2-5, is DAGVTQSPTHLIKTRGQQVTLRCSPKSGHDTVSWYQQALGQGPQFIFQYYEEEERQRGNFPDRFSGHQFPNYSSELNVNALLLGDSALYLCASSFLFEETQYFGPGTRLLVL.

The J gene is TRBJ2-7, the V gene TRBV6-5, with D perhaps matching TRBD1 (8 bases). The germline gives CDR1 MNHEY, CDR2 SVGAGI. The CDR3 consists of 12 residues. Trimming stripped 10 bases from V and 5 bases from J, with 15 bases between. The DNA of the CDR3 is TGTGCCACCCGGACAGGGAGGGACGAGCAGTACTTC. Amino acid sequence: CATRTGRDEQYF.

The chain combines TRBV11-2 with TRBJ2-5; D may be TRBD1 (5 bases). Germline CDR1 reads SGHAT; CDR2 reads FQNNGV. V lost 1 base and J 3 bases, leaving 15 bases between the germline ends. This CDR3 has 16 residues. CDR3: CASSLAGWPTKETQYF. The CDR3 bases are TGTGCCAGCAGCTTAGCAGGGTGGCCCACCAAAGAGACCCAGTACTTC.

With regard to this clone: This CDR3 is also generated by other DNA sequences in the sample. V and J are TRBV25-1 and TRBJ2-7, with unresolved D. V lost 4 bases to trimming and J lost 3 bases, with 4 bases between them. The germline V gene has CDR1 MGHDK and CDR2 SYGVNS. The CDR3 contains 11 residues. The CDR3: CASSAYYEQYF. The CDR3 DNA is TGTGCCAGCAGTGCCTACTACGAGCAGTACTTC.

This clone was seen once. The genes are TRBV5-1 and TRBJ2-1; no firm D call. The CDR3 runs 12 residues. The germline gives CDR1 SGHRS, CDR2 YFSETQ. V lost 5 bases, J lost 4 bases, and 7 bases lay in between. DNA of the CDR3: TGCGCCAGCAGGGACCCATACAATGAGCAGTTCTTC. This gives the protein CASRDPYNEQFF. Supplemented by reference TRBV5-1 and TRBJ2-1, the full variable domain reads KAGVTQTPRYLIKTRGQQVTLSCSPISGHRSVSWYQQTPGQGLQFLFEYFSETQRNKGNFPGRFSGRQFSNSRSEMNVSTLELGDSALYLCASRDPYNEQFFGPGTRLTVL.

This chain joins TRBV5-1 and TRBJ2-1; 7 positions agree with TRBD1. Looked up from germline, CDR1 is SGHRS and CDR2 is YFSETQ. The ends lost 0 bases at V and 5 bases at J; junction bases unmatched: 2. The CDR3 runs 14 residues. The CDR3 is CASSLDRGNNEQFF. The CDR3 DNA sequence: TGCGCCAGCAGCTTGGACAGGGGAAACAATGAGCAGTTCTTC.

V gene TRBV7-9 combines with J gene TRBJ2-7; 9 bases fit TRBD1. The CDR3 sequence is 15 residues long. V gave up 5 bases and J gave up 2 bases; unmatched junction bases: 7. Germline CDR1 and CDR2: SEHNR and FQNEAQ (reference sequence). CDR3 region: CASSPRDRVTYEQYF. The CDR3 DNA reads TGTGCCAGCAGCCCCCGGGACAGGGTGACCTACGAGCAGTACTTC.

This clone is a singleton in its sample. The V and J genes are TRBV6-5 and TRBJ1-2; D uncertain. The CDR3 runs 12 residues. Germline values: CDR1 MNHEY, CDR2 SVGAGI. Trimming took off 11 bases at V and 8 bases at J, with 18 bases between the two ends. Here the CDR3 DNA reads TGTGCCGTCAAAGACGGGCCGCGGGGCTACACCTTC. Translated: CAVKDGPRGYTF.

The V gene is TRBV18, the J gene TRBJ2-7, with D unresolved. The germline V gene has CDR1 KGHSH and CDR2 LQKENI. This CDR3 region has 11 residues. With 5 bases removed from V and 3 bases from J, the gap between germline ends came to 5 bases. The CDR3 region is CASSDLYEQYF. The CDR3 bases are TGTGCCAGCTCAGACCTCTACGAGCAGTACTTC.

The rearrangement links TRBV5-1 to TRBJ1-6; 10 positions agree with TRBD1. Germline CDR1 and CDR2: SGHRS and YFSETQ. The trim removed 0 bases at V and 3 bases at J, leaving 9 bases unmatched. The CDR3 has 19 residues. Here the CDR3 reads CASSLADTTGGYYNSPLHF. For the CDR3, the DNA is TGCGCCAGCAGCTTGGCCGATACGACAGGGGGCTACTATAATTCACCCCTCCACTTT.

This CDR3 is CAWKSTGASYEQYF. The CDR3 bases are TGTGCCTGGAAATCCACAGGGGCCTCCTACGAGCAGTACTTC. J is TRBJ2-7 and V is TRBV30; 7 bases are a match to TRBD1. Germline assignment: CDR1 GTSNPN and CDR2 SVGIG (reference sequence). This CDR3 contains 14 residues. V gave up 4 bases and J gave up 0 bases; unmatched junction bases: 6.

The chain joins TRBV7-9 to TRBJ1-2; perhaps TRBD1 as D (6 bases). The CDR3 extends over 13 amino acids. Germline lookup yields CDR1 SEHNR and CDR2 FQNEAQ (reference sequence). V was pared by 8 bases and J by 3 bases, with 13 bases between. CDR3 coding DNA: TGTGCCAGCCGCCCTTCAGGGGACTATGGCTACACCTTC. Translation: CASRPSGDYGYTF.

This chain uses TRBV6-1 with TRBJ2-3; 10 nucleotides line up with TRBD1. The junction had 8 bases not matched to a gene; V was cut back by 2 bases and J by 3 bases. The CDR3 has 17 amino acids. The germline gives CDR1 MNHNS, CDR2 SASEGT. As DNA, the CDR3 is TGTGCCAGCAGTGAATTTTTGGGACAGGGGAGGACAGATACGCAGTATTTT. This codes for CASSEFLGQGRTDTQYF.

About this clone itself: The junction differs from germline at one of its ends, possibly a read error. The chain joins TRBV6-1 to TRBJ2-7, with D tentatively TRBD1 or TRBD2 (5 bases each). Germline values: CDR1 MNHNS, CDR2 SASEGT. The CDR3 consists of 16 residues. The DNA of the CDR3 is TGTGCCAGCAGGGAAGGTTCTAGGGGACGGACCTACGAGCAGTACTTC. This translates into CASREGSRGRTYEQYF.